One sample yielded the 2 T cell receptor beta chains listed below, sequenced in a study of blood T cell repertoires in COVID-19. Method: immunoSEQ multiplex PCR; TCRdb's copy keeps in-frame clones and lacks some. The data contain roughly 45,000 clones, just over 90% of them singletons. The sample consisted of peripheral blood. All receptors derive from a man aged 55 to 70 with COVID-19, enrolled during active disease.

The chain links TRBV19 to TRBJ1-2; TRBD1 aligns across 7 bases. The CDR3 sequence is 15 residues long. CDR1 and CDR2 (germline): LNHDA, SQIVND (reference sequence). V shed 5 bases, J shed 5 bases, and the junction held 11 bases outside the gene matches. The CDR3 protein is CASSLRGGARYGYTF. DNA of the CDR3: TGTGCCAGTAGTCTCCGAGGGGGCGCGCGATATGGCTACACCTTC.

This clone was seen only a few times. This chain links TRBV27 with TRBJ2-7; TRBD1 matches at 7 bases. The germline V gene encodes CDR1 MNHEY and CDR2 SMNVEV (reference sequence). The CDR3 runs to 14 residues. V gave up 2 bases and J gave up 5 bases; unmatched junction bases: 6. CDR3 bases: TGTGCCAGCAGTTTAGGGACAGCTTCCCACGAGCAGTACTTC. This codes for CASSLGTASHEQYF.